This entry is about one T cell receptor (beta chain). Its antigen is currently unknown. This record comes from a study of cytomegalovirus exposure and HLA in healthy donors. Study as a whole: Prior work identified roughly 120 million unique TCR beta sequences in about 179 million T cells.

The PCR made use of 60 Vbeta and 13 Jbeta primers. As handled by the study authors: A follow-up analysis tallied about 88 million unique TCR beta chains, some 9.9 million shared. Measured with immunoSEQ multiplex PCR; TCRdb has only the in-frame clones, and not every one. That table is the source of V, J and clone size, and D and trimming were worked out from the DNA. This table holds approximately 170,000 clones, roughly four fifths found once. V lost 7 bases and J lost 3; bases outside the gene matches: 8. The CDR3 is 15 amino acids. Germline V CDR1 and CDR2: LNHDA, SQIVND (reference sequence). Study-wide results and caveats: The study put about 180 TCR beta chains on its list as cytomegalovirus-associated. TCR beta V- and J-gene trimming was later associated with a missense DCLRE1C variant.

The chain uses TRBV19 and TRBJ2-1, with 8 bases fitting TRBD1. The receptor was isolated from a woman aged 25 to 39 in good health and CMV-seropositive. The material sequenced was PBMCs. The CDR3 nucleotides are TGTGCCAGTACTTCCAGGACAGGGCACTACAATGAGCAGTTCTTC. Translated, it gives CASTSRTGHYNEQFF.